The present T cell receptor beta chain was sequenced within a study of blood T cell repertoires in COVID-19. Assay: immunoSEQ multiplex PCR; the TCRdb copy retains only in-frame clones and omits some. The data hold roughly 200,000 clones, with roughly 85% observed a single time. Input material: peripheral blood. The source of this sequence is an older woman with acute or convalescent COVID-19.

The CDR3: CASSSNTGELFF. CDR3 bases: TGCGCCAGCAGCTCAAACACCGGGGAGCTGTTTTTT. The V gene is TRBV5-1, the J gene TRBJ2-2; no reliable D call. CDR1 is SGHRS and CDR2 is YFSETQ in the germline V gene. With 3 bases removed from V and 2 bases from J, the gap between germline ends came to 2 bases. The CDR3 runs 12 residues. Full variable domain (rest looked up from reference TRBV5-1 and TRBJ2-2): KAGVTQTPRYLIKTRGQQVTLSCSPISGHRSVSWYQQTPGQGLQFLFEYFSETQRNKGNFPGRFSGRQFSNSRSEMNVSTLELGDSALYLCASSSNTGELFFGEGSRLTVL.